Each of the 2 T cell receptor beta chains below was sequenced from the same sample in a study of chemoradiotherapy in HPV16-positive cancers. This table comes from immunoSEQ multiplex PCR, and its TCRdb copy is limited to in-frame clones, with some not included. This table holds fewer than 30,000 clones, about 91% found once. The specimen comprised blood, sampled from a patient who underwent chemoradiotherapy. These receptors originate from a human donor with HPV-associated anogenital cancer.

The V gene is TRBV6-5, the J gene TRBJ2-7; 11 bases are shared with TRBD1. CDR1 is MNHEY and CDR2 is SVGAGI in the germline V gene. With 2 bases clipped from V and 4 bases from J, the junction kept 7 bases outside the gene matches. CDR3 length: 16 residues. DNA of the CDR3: TGTGCCAGCAGTTACCCAGGGACAGGGGGTATTTACGAGCAGTACTTC. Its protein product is CASSYPGTGGIYEQYF.

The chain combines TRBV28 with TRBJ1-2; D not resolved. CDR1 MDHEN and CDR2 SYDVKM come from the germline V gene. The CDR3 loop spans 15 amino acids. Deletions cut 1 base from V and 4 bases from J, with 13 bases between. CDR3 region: CASSLSHIPAYGYTF. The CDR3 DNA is TGTGCCAGCAGTTTATCCCACATTCCAGCCTATGGCTACACCTTC.